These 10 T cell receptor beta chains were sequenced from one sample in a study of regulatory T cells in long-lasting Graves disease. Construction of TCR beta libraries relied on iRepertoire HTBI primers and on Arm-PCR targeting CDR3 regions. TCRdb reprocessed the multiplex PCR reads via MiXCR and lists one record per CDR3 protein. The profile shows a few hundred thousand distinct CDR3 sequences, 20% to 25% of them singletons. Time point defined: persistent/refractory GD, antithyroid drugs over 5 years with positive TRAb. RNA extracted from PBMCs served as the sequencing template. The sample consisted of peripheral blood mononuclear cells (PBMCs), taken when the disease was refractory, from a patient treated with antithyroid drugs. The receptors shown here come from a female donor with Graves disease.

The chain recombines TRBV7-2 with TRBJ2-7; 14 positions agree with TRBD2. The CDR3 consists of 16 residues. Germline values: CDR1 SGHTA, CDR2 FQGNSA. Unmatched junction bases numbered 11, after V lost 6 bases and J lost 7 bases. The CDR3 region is CASSPGLAGVEIEQYF. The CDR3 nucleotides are TGTGCCAGCAGTCCGGGACTAGCGGGAGTGGAGATTGAGCAGTACTTC.

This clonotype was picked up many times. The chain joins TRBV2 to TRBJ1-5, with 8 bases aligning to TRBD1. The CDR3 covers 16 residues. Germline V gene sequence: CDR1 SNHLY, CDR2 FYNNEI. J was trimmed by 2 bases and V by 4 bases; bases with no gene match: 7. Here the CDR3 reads CASSGQGIVGNQPQHF. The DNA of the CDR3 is TGTGCCAGCAGTGGACAGGGGATCGTTGGCAATCAGCCCCAGCATTTT.

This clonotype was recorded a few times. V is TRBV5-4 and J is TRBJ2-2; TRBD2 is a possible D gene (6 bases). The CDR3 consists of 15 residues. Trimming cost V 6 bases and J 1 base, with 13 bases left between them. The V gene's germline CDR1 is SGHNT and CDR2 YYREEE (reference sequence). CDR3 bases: TGTGCCAGCACTCAGGAGGGAAGGAACACCGGGGAGCTGTTTTTT. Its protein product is CASTQEGRNTGELFF.

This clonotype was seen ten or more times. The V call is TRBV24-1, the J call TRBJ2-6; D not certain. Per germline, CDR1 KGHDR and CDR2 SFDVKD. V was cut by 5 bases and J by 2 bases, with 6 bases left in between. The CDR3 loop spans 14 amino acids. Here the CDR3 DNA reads TGTGCCACCAGTGGTGCCGCTGGGGCCAACGTCCTGACTTTC. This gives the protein CATSGAAGANVLTF.

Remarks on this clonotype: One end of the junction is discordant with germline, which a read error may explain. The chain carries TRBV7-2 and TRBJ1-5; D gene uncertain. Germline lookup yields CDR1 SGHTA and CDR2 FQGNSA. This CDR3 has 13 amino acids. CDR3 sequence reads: CASSVLGNQPRHF. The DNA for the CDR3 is TGTGCCAGCTCAGTTTTGGGCAATCAGCCCCGGCATTTT.

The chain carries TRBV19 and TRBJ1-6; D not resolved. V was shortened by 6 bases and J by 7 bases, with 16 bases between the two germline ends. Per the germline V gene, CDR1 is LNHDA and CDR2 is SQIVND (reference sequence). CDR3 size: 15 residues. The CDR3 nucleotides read TGTGCCAGTAGGGGCCAACGGGGAGGAAATTCACCCCTCCACTTT. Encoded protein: CASRGQRGGNSPLHF.

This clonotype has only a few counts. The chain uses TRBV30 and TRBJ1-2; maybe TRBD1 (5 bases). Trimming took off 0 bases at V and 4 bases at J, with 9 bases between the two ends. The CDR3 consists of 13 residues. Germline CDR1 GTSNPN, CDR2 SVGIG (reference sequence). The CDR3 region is CAWSVRGTYGYTF. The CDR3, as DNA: TGTGCCTGGAGTGTAAGGGGAACCTATGGCTACACCTTC.

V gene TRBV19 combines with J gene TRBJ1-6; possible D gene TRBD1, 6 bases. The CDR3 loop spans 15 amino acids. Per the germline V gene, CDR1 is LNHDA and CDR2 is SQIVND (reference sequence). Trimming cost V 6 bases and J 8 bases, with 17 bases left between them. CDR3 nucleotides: TGTGCCAGTAGAAGTACCACAGGGATAGATTCACCCCTCCACTTT. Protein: CASRSTTGIDSPLHF.

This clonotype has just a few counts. CDR3 loop: CASSSGGTGTGNTIYF. The CDR3, as DNA: TGTGCCAGCAGTTCCGGAGGGACAGGGACGGGAAACACCATATATTTT. This chain joins TRBV12-3 or TRBV12-4 and TRBJ1-3, with 9 bases lining up with TRBD1. CDR3 length: 16 amino acids. The junction had 8 bases not matched to a gene; V was cut back by 4 bases and J by 4 bases.

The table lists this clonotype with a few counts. The CDR3 DNA reads TGCAGTGCTAGAATCCCGGGACAGATTTATAATTCACCCCTCCACTTT. It encodes CSARIPGQIYNSPLHF. The gene calls are TRBV20-1 and TRBJ1-6; 7 nucleotides agree with TRBD1. The CDR3 sequence is 16 residues long. J was trimmed by 4 bases and V by 2 bases; bases with no gene match: 8. Per germline, CDR1 DFQATT and CDR2 SNEGSKA (reference sequence).